Below, 25 T cell receptor beta chains from the same sample are listed, as sequenced in a study of T cell responses to AZD1222 COVID-19 vaccine. The table came from immunoSEQ multiplex PCR; TCRdb's copy has only in-frame clones and leaves some out. The sample carries about 72,000 clones, nearly 90% recorded once. Sequencing was performed on peripheral blood, taken 28 days after the second AZD1222 dose. Receptors originate from an adult who received the AZD1222 COVID-19 vaccine.

The count of this clone is one. This chain uses TRBV5-5 with TRBJ2-2; 7 bases line up with TRBD2. The CDR3 extends over 15 amino acids. The germline CDR1 and CDR2 sequences are SGHKS and YYEKEE (reference sequence). The V gene end was trimmed by 4 bases and the J gene end by 4 bases; junction bases not matched to a gene: 7. In DNA, the CDR3 is TGTGCCAGCAGCATAAGCGGGGCTACCACCGGGGAGCTGTTTTTT. Its protein product is CASSISGATTGELFF.

The chain combines TRBV27 with TRBJ1-6, with D hard to call. V gave up 3 bases and J gave up 4 bases, with 7 bases separating them. Per the germline V gene, CDR1 is MNHEY and CDR2 is SMNVEV (reference sequence). This CDR3 has 14 residues. The CDR3 spells CASSFRGYNSPLHF. The CDR3 bases are TGTGCCAGCAGTTTCCGGGGATATAATTCACCCCTCCACTTT.

The chain employs TRBV18 and TRBJ2-4; TRBD2 aligns across 7 bases. This CDR3 is built from 15 residues. CDR1 KGHSH and CDR2 LQKENI come from the germline V gene. J was trimmed by 5 bases and V by 2 bases; bases with no gene match: 6. The CDR3: CASSPGRAVENIQYF. CDR3 nucleotides: TGTGCCAGCTCACCAGGGAGGGCTGTGGAAAACATTCAGTACTTC.

The chain has TRBV7-2 and TRBJ2-6, with D possibly being TRBD1 or TRBD2 (6 bases each). CDR1 is SGHTA, CDR2 FQGNSA, per germline. Trimming cost V 10 bases and J 0 bases, with 19 bases left between them. This CDR3 comprises 17 residues. CDR3 coding DNA: TGTGCCACCCCGTGGGGGGCAGTGAGCTCTGGGGCCAACGTCCTGACTTTC. Its translation: CATPWGAVSSGANVLTF.

The chain recombines TRBV7-2 with TRBJ2-7; 9 bases agree with TRBD2. Trimming took 1 base from V and 2 from J; bases not matched to a gene: 3. CDR1 and CDR2 (germline): SGHTA, FQGNSA. The CDR3 length is 15 residues. The CDR3 DNA follows: TGTGCCAGCAGCTTAGAACTAGCGGGTACCTACGAGCAGTACTTC. Translated: CASSLELAGTYEQYF.

The gene calls are TRBV11-3 and TRBJ2-7; 10 nucleotides agree with TRBD1. V lost 1 base to trimming and J lost 3 bases; unmatched junction nucleotides: 3. This CDR3 is 15 amino acids long. Germline assignment: CDR1 SGHNT and CDR2 YENEEA. The CDR3 DNA reads as TGTGCCAGCAGCTTAGGGACAGGGGGGGACTACGAGCAGTACTTC. Its translation: CASSLGTGGDYEQYF.

The sample holds one count of this clone. The chain recombines TRBV4-1 with TRBJ1-4; no definite D call. Germline values: CDR1 MGHRA, CDR2 YSYEKL. The CDR3 sequence is 16 residues long. Trimming took off 0 bases at V and 0 bases at J, with 8 bases between the two ends. CDR3 DNA sequence: TGCGCCAGCAGCCAAGATTCCAGGCCAACTAATGAAAAACTGTTTTTT. Translation: CASSQDSRPTNEKLFF.

The chain employs TRBV6-1 and TRBJ2-3; TRBD2 agrees at 7 bases. V was clipped by 2 bases and J by 4 bases; unmatched bases: 6. The CDR3 consists of 15 residues. Germline CDR1 MNHNS, CDR2 SASEGT. The CDR3 protein is CASSETSDGADTQYF. CDR3 sequence (DNA): TGTGCCAGCAGTGAAACTAGCGATGGGGCAGATACGCAGTATTTT.

This clone turned up a few times. This chain uses TRBV6-5 with TRBJ1-2; no firm D call. Trimming removed 1 base at V and 8 bases at J, with 8 bases between. Germline CDR1 and CDR2: MNHEY and SVGAGI. The CDR3 spans 12 residues. The CDR3 here is CASSYYQGGYTF. DNA of the CDR3: TGTGCCAGCAGTTACTATCAAGGAGGCTACACCTTC.

The chain uses TRBV18 and TRBJ1-6, with D possibly TRBD1 on 5 matching bases. The germline V gene encodes CDR1 KGHSH and CDR2 LQKENI. This CDR3 region has 12 residues. The V end lost 6 bases, the J end lost 7 bases, and 7 bases lay between the germline ends. The CDR3 region is CASSHRNSPLHF. The CDR3 nucleotides read TGTGCCAGCTCTCACAGGAATTCACCCCTCCACTTT.

This chain joins TRBV5-6 and TRBJ2-7; 10 bases match TRBD2. Unmatched junction bases numbered 17, after V lost 4 bases and J lost 4 bases. CDR1 and CDR2 (germline): SGHDT, YYEEEE. The CDR3 runs 18 residues. CDR3: CASSKGGRGLARWYEQYF. CDR3 in DNA: TGTGCCAGCAGCAAGGGAGGTCGGGGACTAGCGCGGTGGTACGAGCAGTACTTC.

CDR3 residues: CASSLAPGGYSGANVLTF. CDR3 sequence (DNA): TGCGCCAGCAGCTTGGCCCCAGGGGGCTACTCTGGGGCCAACGTCCTGACTTTC. The chain carries TRBV5-1 and TRBJ2-6; 8 positions match TRBD1. Unmatched junction bases numbered 5, after V lost 0 bases and J lost 0 bases. The germline V gene encodes CDR1 SGHRS and CDR2 YFSETQ. This CDR3 spans 18 amino acids.

This rearrangement joins TRBV7-9 to TRBJ1-2; D unresolved. Looked up from germline, CDR1 is SEHNR and CDR2 is FQNEAQ (reference sequence). Trimming pared 6 bases from V and 4 bases from J, leaving 15 bases between. This CDR3 is 14 amino acids long. CDR3 nucleotide sequence: TGTGCCAGCAGGCCGAACGGACCGATCTATGGCTACACCTTC. Protein: CASRPNGPIYGYTF.

CDR3: CASSSDRSAFYGYTF. In DNA form, the CDR3 reads TGTGCCAGCAGCTCCGACAGAAGTGCTTTCTATGGCTACACCTTC. This chain joins TRBV7-2 and TRBJ1-2; a possible D gene is TRBD1 (5 bases). The CDR3 length is 15 residues. The V end was cut by 4 bases, the J end by 4 bases, with 16 bases between. Germline CDR1 and CDR2: SGHTA and FQGNSA.

The rearrangement uses TRBV11-2 and TRBJ2-7; D may be TRBD2 (5 bases). The CDR3 has 16 residues. The germline V gene has CDR1 SGHAT and CDR2 FQNNGV. Trimming stripped 8 bases from V and 5 bases from J, with 25 bases between. The CDR3 DNA reads TGTGCCAGCTATAGCAACTTGAGAGGGAAGAGAAACGAGCAGTACTTC. It yields the protein CASYSNLRGKRNEQYF. Using reference TRBV11-2 and TRBJ2-7 for the parts outside the CDR3, the full variable domain is EAGVAQSPRYKIIEKRQSVAFWCNPISGHATLYWYQQILGQGPKLLIQFQNNGVVDDSQLPKDRFSAERLKGVDSTLKIQPAKLEDSAVYLCASYSNLRGKRNEQYFGPGTRLTVT.

This clone was detected once. The genes are TRBV27 and TRBJ2-2; 12 bases align to TRBD2. Germline-derived CDR1 and CDR2 are MNHEY and SMNVEV (reference sequence). There are 14 residues in the CDR3. The V segment lost 6 bases and the J segment 5 bases; nucleotides outside the gene matches: 1. CDR3 sequence reads: CASRLAGGTGELFF. As DNA, the CDR3 is TGTGCCAGCAGACTAGCGGGAGGTACCGGGGAGCTGTTTTTT.

The chain recombines TRBV4-3 with TRBJ2-7, with TRBD2 identical over 8 bases. This CDR3 is 16 amino acids long. Trimming took 1 base from V and 2 from J; bases not matched to a gene: 7. CDR1 is LGHNA, CDR2 YSLEER, per germline. The CDR3 DNA is TGCGCCAGCAGCCAAGGATCAGCGGGAGCTACCTACGAGCAGTACTTC. This translates into CASSQGSAGATYEQYF.

The chain employs TRBV5-1 and TRBJ1-5; D not certain. The CDR3 has 14 residues. CDR1 is SGHRS, CDR2 YFSETQ, per germline. Trimming cost V 0 bases and J 1 base, with 5 bases left between them. DNA of the CDR3: TGCGCCAGCAGCTTGGACGGCAGCAATCAGCCCCAGCATTTT. It specifies CASSLDGSNQPQHF.

The rearrangement joins TRBV6-6 to TRBJ2-5, with D possibly matching TRBD2 (5 bases). Germline-derived CDR1 and CDR2 are MNHNY and SVGAGI (reference sequence). Trimming removed 2 bases from V and 4 bases from J, with 5 bases in between. This CDR3 comprises 12 residues. The DNA of the CDR3 is TGTGCCAGCAGTTACGGGAGAGAGACCCAGTACTTC. Protein product: CASSYGRETQYF.

This chain joins TRBV11-3 and TRBJ2-1; D is possibly TRBD2 (6 bases). Trimming removed 5 bases at V and 5 bases at J, with 16 bases between. Per germline, CDR1 SGHNT and CDR2 YENEEA. The CDR3 sequence is 15 residues long. In nucleotides, the CDR3 is TGTGCCAGCAGCACGGCCGGGACTGGTAACAATGAGCAGTTCTTC. It is translated as CASSTAGTGNNEQFF.

This chain uses TRBV15 with TRBJ2-4; 10 nucleotides line up with TRBD2. V gave up 2 bases and J gave up 6 bases; unmatched junction bases: 4. Germline values: CDR1 LNHNV, CDR2 YYDKDF (reference sequence). The CDR3 length is 15 residues. CDR3 nucleotide sequence: TGTGCCACCAGCAGAAATAGCGGGAGGCTAAACATTCAGTACTTC. Amino acid sequence: CATSRNSGRLNIQYF.

J is TRBJ1-2 and V is TRBV7-8; the D gene is possibly TRBD1 (6 bases). The length of the CDR3 is 13 residues. V shed 5 bases and J shed 2 bases, with 9 bases lying between them. Per germline, CDR1 SGHVS and CDR2 FQNEAQ. As DNA, the CDR3 is TGTGCCAGCAGCCGAGACAGGAACTATGGCTACACCTTC. The encoded protein is CASSRDRNYGYTF.

The V gene is TRBV19, the J gene TRBJ2-1, with 8 bases that match TRBD2. The trim removed 4 bases at V and 8 bases at J, leaving 7 bases unmatched. The length of the CDR3 is 14 residues. Germline loops: CDR1 LNHDA, CDR2 SQIVND (reference sequence). CDR3 in DNA: TGTGCCAGTAGTAAACGGGAGGGCCGCGATGAGCAGTTCTTC. Translation gives CASSKREGRDEQFF.

This clone occurred once. The chain is built from TRBV19 and TRBJ2-7, with TRBD1 matching over 9 bases. This CDR3 is built from 13 residues. V lost 6 bases, J lost 5 bases, and 5 bases stayed unmatched. Germline CDR1 is LNHDA and CDR2 is SQIVND (reference sequence). The CDR3 loop reads CASRRDRAHEQYF. DNA for the CDR3: TGTGCCAGTAGGAGGGACAGGGCGCACGAGCAGTACTTC.

In its sample, this clone was seen once. The genes are TRBV28 and TRBJ1-2, with D hard to call. V lost 8 bases to trimming and J lost 8 bases, with 18 bases between them. Germline V gives CDR1 MDHEN, CDR2 SYDVKM. The CDR3 covers 13 residues. The CDR3 sequence: CASRAISAGGYTF. Here the CDR3 DNA reads TGTGCCAGCCGAGCCATCTCGGCCGGGGGCTACACCTTC.